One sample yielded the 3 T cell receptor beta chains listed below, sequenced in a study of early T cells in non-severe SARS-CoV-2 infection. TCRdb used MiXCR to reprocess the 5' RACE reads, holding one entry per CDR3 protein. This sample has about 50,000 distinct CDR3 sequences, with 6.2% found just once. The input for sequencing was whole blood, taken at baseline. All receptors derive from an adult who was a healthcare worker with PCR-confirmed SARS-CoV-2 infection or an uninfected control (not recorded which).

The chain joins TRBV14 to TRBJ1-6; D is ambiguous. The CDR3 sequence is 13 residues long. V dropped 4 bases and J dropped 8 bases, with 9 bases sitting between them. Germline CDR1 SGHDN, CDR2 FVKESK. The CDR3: CASSLTWDSPLHF. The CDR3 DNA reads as TGTGCCAGCAGCCTCACCTGGGATTCACCCCTCCACTTT.

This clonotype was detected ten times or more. CDR3 amino acids: CASSSVGARGETQYF. The DNA for the CDR3 is TGTGCCAGCAGCTCCGTGGGCGCTCGGGGGGAGACCCAGTACTTC. The rearrangement uses TRBV9 and TRBJ2-5, with D tentatively TRBD2 (6 bases). The V gene lost 4 bases and the J gene lost 5 bases, with 18 bases spanning the gap. Germline-derived CDR1 and CDR2 are SGDLS and YYNGEE. This CDR3 has 15 amino acids. Full variable domain (remainder filled in from reference TRBV9 and TRBJ2-5): DSGVTQTPKHLITATGQRVTLRCSPRSGDLSVYWYQQSLDQGLQFLIQYYNGEERAKGNILERFSAQQFPDLHSELNLSSLELGDSALYFCASSSVGARGETQYFGPGTRLLVL.

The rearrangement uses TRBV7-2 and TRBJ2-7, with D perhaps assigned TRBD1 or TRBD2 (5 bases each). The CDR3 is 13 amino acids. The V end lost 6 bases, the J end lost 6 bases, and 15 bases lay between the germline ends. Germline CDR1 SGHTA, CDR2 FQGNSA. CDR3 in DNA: TGTGCCAGCAGTTCGAGCGTGAGGGGCGAGCAGTACTTC. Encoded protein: CASSSSVRGEQYF.